This entry lists 28 T cell receptor beta chains sequenced from one sample in a study of identical twins. MiXCR was run by TCRdb on the 5' RACE reads, yielding one entry per CDR3 protein. The sample includes 600,000 to 850,000 distinct CDR3 sequences, about 18% seen only once; the top ten take about an eighth. The data were also submitted as part of a second study, on T cells expressing NK-cell markers.

What was sequenced was PBMCs. The receptor set was obtained from a woman between 18 and 29 years old in good health.

This clonotype has more than one count but fewer than ten. The chain carries TRBV30 and TRBJ2-1; the match to TRBD2 covers 7 bases. The CDR3 covers 13 residues. Trimming removed 5 bases from V and 9 bases from J; junction bases left unmatched: 10. Germline V gene sequence: CDR1 GTSNPN, CDR2 SVGIG (reference sequence). CDR3: CAWGKTSIGEQFF. The DNA for the CDR3 is TGTGCCTGGGGCAAGACTAGCATCGGTGAGCAGTTCTTC.

This clonotype was counted a few times. The CDR3 DNA reads as TGTGCCAGCGGCATCCGTGAGCAGTTCTTC. Its protein product is CASGIREQFF. The chain carries TRBV6-5 and TRBJ2-1; D gene unclear. Trimming left V 8 bases short and J 9 bases short, with 8 bases between. The CDR3 is made up of 10 amino acids. Germline CDR1 is MNHEY and CDR2 is SVGAGI.

The sample holds a few counts of this clonotype. This rearrangement joins TRBV5-1 to TRBJ2-7; D unclear. Trimming cost V 1 base and J 0 bases, with 17 bases left between them. Germline lookup yields CDR1 SGHRS and CDR2 YFSETQ. The CDR3 loop spans 17 amino acids. CDR3 DNA sequence: TGCGCCAGCAGCTTGTTTCCCGAGGCCCTGAGCTCCTACGAGCAGTACTTC. Encoded protein: CASSLFPEALSSYEQYF.

This clonotype was counted between two and nine times. The gene calls are TRBV9 and TRBJ1-2; TRBD1 agrees at 7 bases. The CDR3 runs 16 residues. J lost 1 base, V lost 4 bases, and 10 bases had no gene match. Germline loops: CDR1 SGDLS, CDR2 YYNGEE. The CDR3 DNA reads as TGTGCCAGCAGCCCGGGGACAGCTGCCCTTAACTATGGCTACACCTTC. The encoded protein is CASSPGTAALNYGYTF. The full variable domain, rest sourced from reference TRBV9 and TRBJ1-2, is DSGVTQTPKHLITATGQRVTLRCSPRSGDLSVYWYQQSLDQGLQFLIQYYNGEERAKGNILERFSAQQFPDLHSELNLSSLELGDSALYFCASSPGTAALNYGYTFGSGTRLTVV.

This clonotype showed up just a few times. V is TRBV6-2 or TRBV6-3 and J is TRBJ2-1; 7 bases agree with TRBD2. Trimming removed 0 bases from V and 8 bases from J; junction bases left unmatched: 7. Germline V gene data show CDR1 as MNHEY and CDR2 as SVGEGT. The length of the CDR3 is 15 residues. This chain's CDR3 is CASSYSSLAGDEQFF. The CDR3 DNA sequence: TGTGCCAGCAGTTACTCGTCCCTTGCGGGAGATGAGCAGTTCTTC.

This clonotype was detected ten times or more. The chain has TRBV12-3 or TRBV12-4 and TRBJ2-5; D gene ambiguous. The CDR3 contains 12 residues. The V gene lost 6 bases and the J gene lost 4 bases, with 9 bases spanning the gap. The chain's CDR3 is CASSFTRETQYF. In DNA form, the CDR3 reads TGTGCCAGCAGCTTTACTCGAGAGACCCAGTACTTC.

V is TRBV9 and J is TRBJ2-1; 14 bases map to TRBD2. CDR3 size: 19 residues. Germline assignment: CDR1 SGDLS and CDR2 YYNGEE. With V trimmed by 2 bases and J by 9 bases, 16 bases remained unmatched. Here the CDR3 DNA reads TGTGCCAGCAGCGTGCTTCCCTGGACTAGCGGGGGGCAAGGGACTGAGCAGTTCTTC. This gives the protein CASSVLPWTSGGQGTEQFF. The full variable domain, rest sourced from reference TRBV9 and TRBJ2-1, is DSGVTQTPKHLITATGQRVTLRCSPRSGDLSVYWYQQSLDQGLQFLIQYYNGEERAKGNILERFSAQQFPDLHSELNLSSLELGDSALYFCASSVLPWTSGGQGTEQFFGPGTRLTVL.

A few counts support this clonotype. This chain links TRBV20-1 with TRBJ2-5, with D perhaps matching TRBD2 (5 bases). The CDR3 has 15 residues. Germline V gives CDR1 DFQATT, CDR2 SNEGSKA (reference sequence). Deletions cut 5 bases from V and 2 bases from J, with 18 bases between. The CDR3 DNA sequence: TGCAGTGCTTTCGGGGATAGCAGGAGGCAAGAGACCCAGTACTTC. The encoded protein is CSAFGDSRRQETQYF.

This clonotype was seen a handful of times. This chain joins TRBV6-1 and TRBJ2-4; unclear D gene. Germline V CDR1 and CDR2: MNHNS, SASEGT. V gave up 7 bases and J gave up 4 bases, with 20 bases separating them. The CDR3 contains 16 residues. The CDR3 DNA sequence: TGTGCCAGCAATCTCGTGCAACAGCGTATTAAAAACATTCAGTACTTC. Amino acids: CASNLVQQRIKNIQYF.

The chain has TRBV9 and TRBJ2-5; D gene uncertain. Deletions cut 4 bases from V and 4 bases from J, with 8 bases between. Germline lookup yields CDR1 SGDLS and CDR2 YYNGEE. CDR3 length: 12 amino acids. In DNA form, the CDR3 reads TGTGCCAGCAGCAACCAACGAGAGACCCAGTACTTC. Protein: CASSNQRETQYF.

A few counts support this clonotype. The chain has TRBV5-5 and TRBJ1-5; D is uncertain. Trimming pared 3 bases from V and 1 base from J, leaving 11 bases between. The CDR3 spans 15 residues. Germline CDR1 is SGHKS and CDR2 is YYEKEE (reference sequence). The CDR3 here is CASSSGVGSNQPQHF. In nucleotides, the CDR3 is TGTGCCAGCAGCTCCGGCGTAGGAAGCAATCAGCCCCAGCATTTT.

This chain joins TRBV21-1 and TRBJ2-2; the table's D gene call, TRBD1, was not cross checked with the DNA. TRBV21-1 is shown as a pseudogene. The CDR3 is 16 amino acids. The CDR3 region is CASSPPGQGDTGELFF. The CDR3 DNA follows: TGTGCCAGCAGCCCTCCGGGACAGGGGGACACCGGGGAGCTGTTTTTT.

There are a few counts of this clonotype. The rearrangement uses TRBV2 and TRBJ1-1; TRBD1 aligns across 9 bases. The CDR3 runs 14 residues. Germline trimming cut 11 bases from V and 0 bases from J; bases unmatched to any gene: 7. From germline, CDR1 is SNHLY and CDR2 FYNNEI. CDR3 residues: CAVSTGGMNTEAFF. CDR3 DNA: TGTGCCGTCTCGACAGGGGGTATGAACACTGAAGCTTTCTTT.

This clonotype has more than one count but fewer than ten. This chain uses TRBV7-9 with TRBJ1-6, with no clear D. CDR1 is SEHNR, CDR2 FQNEAQ, per germline (reference sequence). The length of the CDR3 is 16 residues. V was clipped by 2 bases and J by 7 bases, with 15 bases between them. The CDR3 sequence: CASSLPRGVGNSPLHF. CDR3 DNA: TGTGCCAGCAGCTTACCTCGCGGGGTAGGCAATTCACCCCTCCACTTT.

There are a few counts of this clonotype. CDR3 nucleotide sequence: TGCGCCAGCAGCCAAGATGGGGCGGCAGACGAGCAGTACTTC. It specifies CASSQDGAADEQYF. The chain joins TRBV4-3 to TRBJ2-7, with TRBD1 as a possible D gene (5 bases). CDR1 and CDR2 from the germline V gene are LGHNA and YSLEER. CDR3 length equals 14 residues. The V gene lost 0 bases and the J gene lost 5 bases, with 11 bases spanning the gap.

This clonotype has just a few counts. The V call is TRBV5-1, the J call TRBJ2-4; D perhaps matches TRBD2 (6 bases). V gave up 0 bases and J gave up 8 bases, with 15 bases separating them. In germline, CDR1 is SGHRS, CDR2 YFSETQ. This CDR3 contains 15 residues. The chain's CDR3 is CASSLASLVADIQYF. The CDR3 nucleotides are TGCGCCAGCAGCTTGGCCAGTCTGGTAGCGGACATTCAGTACTTC.

This clonotype came up a few times. The J gene is TRBJ2-5, the V gene TRBV7-9, with TRBD1 identical over 8 bases. J lost 1 base, V lost 3 bases, and 1 base had no gene match. This CDR3 is 14 amino acids long. Germline-derived CDR1 and CDR2 are SEHNR and FQNEAQ (reference sequence). This CDR3 is CASSLDRAQETQYF. CDR3 nucleotide sequence: TGTGCCAGCAGCTTGGACAGGGCCCAAGAGACCCAGTACTTC.

CDR3 coding DNA: TGTGCCAGCAGTCGAGATGGGACTAGCGGGAAAAGTGAGCAGTTCTTC. Its translation: CASSRDGTSGKSEQFF. The rearrangement links TRBV12-3 or TRBV12-4 to TRBJ2-1, with 13 bases that match TRBD2. The CDR3 totals 16 residues. V trimming: 5 bases; J trimming: 9 bases; junction bases outside the gene matches: 10.

In its sample, this clonotype was seen a few times. V gene TRBV7-9 combines with J gene TRBJ2-2; D not resolved. Trimming left V 0 bases short and J 6 bases short, with 11 bases between. Germline CDR1 is SEHNR and CDR2 is FQNEAQ (reference sequence). This CDR3 has 15 residues. The CDR3 DNA is TGTGCCAGCAGCTTAGCGCTCCCACGTCCCGGGGAGCTGTTTTTT. Protein: CASSLALPRPGELFF.

V and J are TRBV11-3 and TRBJ2-5; 8 bases agree with TRBD1. The CDR3 has 15 residues. J gave up 4 bases and V 0 bases, and 4 bases lay outside the gene matches. Germline V CDR1 and CDR2: SGHNT, YENEEA. This chain's CDR3 is CASSLDRGTGETQYF. The DNA of the CDR3 is TGTGCCAGCAGCTTAGATCGGGGGACAGGAGAGACCCAGTACTTC. Full variable domain (rest looked up from reference TRBV11-3 and TRBJ2-5): EAGVVQSPRYKIIEKKQPVAFWCNPISGHNTLYWYLQNLGQGPELLIRYENEEAVDDSQLPKDRFSAERLKGVDSTLKIQPAELGDSAVYLCASSLDRGTGETQYFGPGTRLLVL.

The J gene is TRBJ1-4, the V gene TRBV20-1; possible D gene TRBD1, 5 bases. This CDR3 contains 14 residues. CDR1 DFQATT and CDR2 SNEGSKA come from the germline V gene (reference sequence). V was trimmed by 6 bases and J by 8 bases, leaving 19 bases between them. CDR3 nucleotides: TGCAGTGCAGGAATGGGGTCGGGGGGGGAAAAACTGTTTTTT. Translating it yields CSAGMGSGGEKLFF.

The chain links TRBV13 to TRBJ2-7, with D unclear. Per the germline V gene, CDR1 is PRHDT and CDR2 is FYEKMQ (reference sequence). The CDR3 covers 13 residues. V gave up 5 bases and J gave up 4 bases, with 12 bases separating them. The CDR3 DNA sequence: TGTGCCAGCAGCCCCGAGAGGCGATACGAGCAGTACTTC. Translation: CASSPERRYEQYF.

This clonotype was picked up a small number of times. The chain joins TRBV20-1 to TRBJ2-1, with 7 nucleotides matching TRBD1. There are 13 residues in the CDR3. Germline CDR1 DFQATT, CDR2 SNEGSKA (reference sequence). After removal of 0 bases from V and 7 bases from J, the junction contained 3 bases not matched to a gene. The CDR3 DNA is TGCAGTGCTAGAGAAGGGGGCTGGAATGAGCAGTTCTTC. Protein product: CSAREGGWNEQFF.

This clonotype appeared a few times. The chain recombines TRBV4-1 with TRBJ1-5; D remains ambiguous. Germline CDR1 reads MGHRA; CDR2 reads YSYEKL. This CDR3 is built from 15 residues. Trimming left V 2 bases short and J 6 bases short, with 14 bases between. CDR3 region: CASSQFWVRSQPQHF. The CDR3 DNA follows: TGCGCCAGCAGCCAATTTTGGGTTCGGAGTCAGCCCCAGCATTTT.

The chain combines TRBV20-1 with TRBJ2-3, with TRBD2 identical over 8 bases. V gave up 1 base and J gave up 0 bases; unmatched junction bases: 9. The germline gives CDR1 DFQATT, CDR2 SNEGSKA (reference sequence). CDR3 size: 17 residues. The CDR3 loop reads CSARGGSGATSTDTQYF. DNA of the CDR3: TGCAGTGCTAGAGGTGGTAGCGGGGCGACTAGCACAGATACGCAGTATTTT.

The chain is built from TRBV20-1 and TRBJ1-2; 7 nucleotides line up with TRBD1. CDR1 and CDR2 (germline): DFQATT, SNEGSKA (reference sequence). J gave up 11 bases and V 3 bases, and 9 bases lay outside the gene matches. This CDR3 region has 12 residues. The CDR3 spells CSASQPGGGYTF. The CDR3 DNA is TGCAGTGCTAGTCAACCAGGGGGTGGATACACCTTC.

The genes are TRBV20-1 and TRBJ2-1; D could derive from TRBD1 or TRBD2 (6 bases each). This CDR3 region has 14 residues. V was cut by 7 bases and J by 3 bases, with 16 bases left in between. The germline CDR1 and CDR2 sequences are DFQATT and SNEGSKA (reference sequence). The CDR3 DNA reads TGCAGTGGAAGAGGCGGGACAAACTACAATGAGCAGTTCTTC. Translating gives CSGRGGTNYNEQFF.

CDR3 coding DNA: TGTGCCAGCTCAGGTACAGGGACTGAAGCTTTCTTT. Residues: CASSGTGTEAFF. This chain links TRBV6-5 with TRBJ1-1; TRBD1 might be the D (6 bases). Trimming removed 8 bases from V and 5 bases from J, with 12 bases in between. This CDR3 comprises 12 residues. Per the germline V gene, CDR1 is MNHEY and CDR2 is SVGAGI.